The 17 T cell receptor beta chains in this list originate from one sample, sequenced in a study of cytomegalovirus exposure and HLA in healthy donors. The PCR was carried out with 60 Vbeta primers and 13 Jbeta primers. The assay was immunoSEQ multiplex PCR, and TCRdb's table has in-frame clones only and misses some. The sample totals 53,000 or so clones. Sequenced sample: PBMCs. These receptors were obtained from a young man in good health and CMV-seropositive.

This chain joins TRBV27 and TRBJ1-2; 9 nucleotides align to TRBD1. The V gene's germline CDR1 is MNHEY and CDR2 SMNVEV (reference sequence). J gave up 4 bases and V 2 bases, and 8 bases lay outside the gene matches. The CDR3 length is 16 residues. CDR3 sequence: CASSLETGGGGYGYTF. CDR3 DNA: TGTGCCAGCAGTTTAGAGACAGGGGGTGGCGGCTATGGCTACACCTTC.

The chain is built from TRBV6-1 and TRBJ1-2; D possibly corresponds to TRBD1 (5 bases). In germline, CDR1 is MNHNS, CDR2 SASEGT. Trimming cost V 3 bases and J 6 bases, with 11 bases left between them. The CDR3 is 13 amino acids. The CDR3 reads CASSDSGRNGYTF. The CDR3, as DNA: TGTGCCAGCAGTGATTCAGGGCGGAATGGCTACACCTTC.

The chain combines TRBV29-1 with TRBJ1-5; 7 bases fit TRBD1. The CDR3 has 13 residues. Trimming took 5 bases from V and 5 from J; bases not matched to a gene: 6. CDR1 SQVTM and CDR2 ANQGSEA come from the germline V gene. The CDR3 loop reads CSVSDRDYQPQHF. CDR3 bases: TGCAGCGTTTCAGACAGGGACTATCAGCCCCAGCATTTT.

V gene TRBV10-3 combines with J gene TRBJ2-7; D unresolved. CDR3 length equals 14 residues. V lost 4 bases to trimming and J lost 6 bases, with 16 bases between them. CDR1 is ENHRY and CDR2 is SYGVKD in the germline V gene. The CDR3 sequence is CAISGPQVSTEQYF. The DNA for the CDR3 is TGTGCCATCAGTGGGCCTCAGGTCTCCACCGAGCAGTACTTC.

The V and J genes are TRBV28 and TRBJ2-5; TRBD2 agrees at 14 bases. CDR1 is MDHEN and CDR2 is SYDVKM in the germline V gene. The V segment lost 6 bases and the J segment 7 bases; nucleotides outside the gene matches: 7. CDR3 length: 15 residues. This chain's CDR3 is CASSLGTSGSLTQYF. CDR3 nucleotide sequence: TGTGCCAGCAGCCTCGGGACTAGCGGGAGTCTGACCCAGTACTTC. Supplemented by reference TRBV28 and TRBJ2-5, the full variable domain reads DVKVTQSSRYLVKRTGEKVFLECVQDMDHENMFWYRQDPGLGLRLIYFSYDVKMKEKGDIPEGYSVSREKKERFSLILESASTNQTSMYLCASSLGTSGSLTQYFGPGTRLLVL.

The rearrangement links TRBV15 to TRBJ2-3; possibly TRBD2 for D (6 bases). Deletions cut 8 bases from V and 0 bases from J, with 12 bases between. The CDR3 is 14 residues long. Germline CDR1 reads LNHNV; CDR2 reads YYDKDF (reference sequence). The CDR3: CATRGTSSTDTQYF. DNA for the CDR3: TGTGCCACCCGGGGGACTTCTAGCACAGATACGCAGTATTTT.

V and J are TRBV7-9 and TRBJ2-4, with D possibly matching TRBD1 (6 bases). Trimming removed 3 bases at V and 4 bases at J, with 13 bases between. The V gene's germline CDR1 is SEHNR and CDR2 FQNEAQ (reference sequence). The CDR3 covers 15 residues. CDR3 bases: TGTGCCAGCAGCTTTGGTGCAGGGGATAAAAACATTCAGTACTTC. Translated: CASSFGAGDKNIQYF.

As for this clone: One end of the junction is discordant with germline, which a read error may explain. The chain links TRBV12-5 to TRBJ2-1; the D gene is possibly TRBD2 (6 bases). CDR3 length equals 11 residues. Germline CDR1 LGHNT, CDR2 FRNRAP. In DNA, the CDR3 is TGTGCTAGTACAGGAGGGTATGAGCGGTTCTTC. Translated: CASTGGYERFF.

The CDR3 nucleotides are TGTGCCAGCATAAAGTCGGAGGCCTTGGGAGGGAATGAGCAGTTCTTC. Translation gives CASIKSEALGGNEQFF. The chain is built from TRBV2 and TRBJ2-7; 7 bases are shared with TRBD2. TRBJ2-1 explains the end of the DNA better; the J call may be wrong. Germline-derived CDR1 and CDR2 are SNHLY and FYNNEI. The CDR3 extends over 16 amino acids.

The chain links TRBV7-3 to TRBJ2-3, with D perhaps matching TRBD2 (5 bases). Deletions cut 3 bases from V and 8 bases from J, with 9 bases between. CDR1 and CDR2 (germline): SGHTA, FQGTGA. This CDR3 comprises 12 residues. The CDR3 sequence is CASSFTGGTQYF. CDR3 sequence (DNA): TGTGCCAGCAGCTTCACCGGAGGTACGCAGTATTTT.

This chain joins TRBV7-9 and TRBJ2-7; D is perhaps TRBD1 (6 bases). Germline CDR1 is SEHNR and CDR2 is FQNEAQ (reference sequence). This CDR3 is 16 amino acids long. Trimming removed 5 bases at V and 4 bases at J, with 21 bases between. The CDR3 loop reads CASSRLGTKAGYEQYF. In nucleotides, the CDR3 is TGTGCCAGCAGCCGACTCGGGACAAAAGCCGGGTACGAGCAGTACTTC.

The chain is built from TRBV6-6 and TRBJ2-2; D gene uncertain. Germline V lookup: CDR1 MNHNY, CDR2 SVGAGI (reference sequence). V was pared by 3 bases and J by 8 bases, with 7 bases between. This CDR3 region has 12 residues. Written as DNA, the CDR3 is TGTGCCAGCAGTTATTCCCCAGGGGAGCTGTTTTTT. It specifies CASSYSPGELFF.

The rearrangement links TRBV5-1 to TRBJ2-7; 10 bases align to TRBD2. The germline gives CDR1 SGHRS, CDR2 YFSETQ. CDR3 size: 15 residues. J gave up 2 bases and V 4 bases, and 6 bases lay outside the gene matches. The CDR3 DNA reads TGCGCCAGCAGCATTACTAGCGGGACAACCTACGAGCAGTACTTC. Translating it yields CASSITSGTTYEQYF.

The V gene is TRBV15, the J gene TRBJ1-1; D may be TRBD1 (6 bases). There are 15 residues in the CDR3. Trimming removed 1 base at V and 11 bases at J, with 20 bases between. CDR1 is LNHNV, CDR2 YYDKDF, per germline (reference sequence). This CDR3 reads CATSRGDRRSKGAFF. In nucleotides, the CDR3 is TGTGCCACCAGCAGAGGTGACAGGAGGTCCAAAGGGGCTTTCTTT. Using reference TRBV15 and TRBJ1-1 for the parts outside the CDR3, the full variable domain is DAMVIQNPRYQVTQFGKPVTLSCSQTLNHNVMYWYQQKSSQAPKLLFHYYDKDFNNEADTPDNFQSRRPNTSFCFLDIRSPGLGDTAMYLCATSRGDRRSKGAFFGQGTRLTVV.

DNA for the CDR3: TGCGCCAGCAGCGTCCTCGGACAGGCTTACGAGCAGTACTTC. Residues: CASSVLGQAYEQYF. The V call is TRBV5-1, the J call TRBJ2-7, with TRBD1 matching over 7 bases. Per the germline V gene, CDR1 is SGHRS and CDR2 is YFSETQ. The CDR3 is made up of 14 amino acids. V was pared by 4 bases and J by 4 bases, with 8 bases of the junction left unmatched.

CDR3 nucleotides: TGTGCCAGCAGTAAACCAGACGGGTTCCAGTTCTTC. This translates into CASSKPDGFQFF. V usage is TRBV2 and J usage is TRBJ2-1; no definite D call. Germline loops: CDR1 SNHLY, CDR2 FYNNEI. This CDR3 region has 12 residues. Trimming took 5 bases from V and 13 from J, leaving 15 bases between them.

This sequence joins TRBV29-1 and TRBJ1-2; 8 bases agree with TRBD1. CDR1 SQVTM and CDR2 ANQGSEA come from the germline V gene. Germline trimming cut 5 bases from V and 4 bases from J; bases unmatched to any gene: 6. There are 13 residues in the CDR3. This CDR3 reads CSVPTGATYGYTF. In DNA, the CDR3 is TGCAGCGTTCCGACAGGGGCTACCTATGGCTACACCTTC.